This T cell receptor beta chain came from a study of vaccination and CD4 T cells after COVID-19 (dated by TCRdb to 2022 to 2024). Turning to the overall study: In the convalescent cohort there were six males and four females, among whom were two Hispanic individuals, seven Caucasians, two Asians and one multiracial person. Participants received two doses of either the Pfizer-BioNTech BNT162b2 vaccine (n=8) or the Moderna mRNA-1273 vaccine (n=2). Post-COVID blood samples were collected from convalescent patients a median of roughly 100 days after diagnosis, with a range of about 35 to 161 days. Post-vaccine blood samples were taken a median of roughly 72 days after the second vaccine dose, with a range of roughly 14 to 250 days. The cultures were stimulated with overlapping spike peptide pools from SARS-CoV-2 and from the common cold coronaviruses HCoV-NL63, HCoV-OC43 and HCoV-229E. In control cultures, a CEFX viral epitope pool was used as positive control, an HIV-1 Nef peptide pool was used as negative control, or no peptide was added. In 9 to 11 COVID-19 convalescent patients and a handful of infection-naive healthy vaccine recipients, researchers compared the spike-specific CD4+ TCR repertoire from before mRNA vaccination with the repertoire from after. Summary of the overall study and its limitations: In convalescent patients, a median around 86% of post-vaccine SARS-CoV-2-reactive clones were detected only after vaccination, suggesting vaccine-specific priming. Although the median number of SARS-CoV-2-reactive clonotypes went up from some 23 after infection to some 37 after vaccination, the increase was not significant. Of the vaccine-specific clones in convalescent patients, 304 of 307, or nearly all, reacted only to SARS-CoV-2 spike and did not cross-react with common cold coronaviruses. The study included relatively few convalescent patients and did not analyze early timepoints after natural infection.

This sample's treatment or condition label indicates: roughly ten-day PBMC culture with coronavirus spike peptide pools or control peptides (ViraFEST assay). The study used the ViraFEST assay, which expanded antigen-specific T cells with peptide pools and then identified expanded clonotypes by TCR sequencing. The absence of prior SARS-CoV-2 infection in healthy vaccine recipients was confirmed by negative nucleocapsid antibody tests before and after vaccination. Over 1.5 million PBMCs per well were cultured in IMDM with roughly 4.8% human AB serum and 8 to 10 IU/ml IL-2, plus 10 ug/ml peptide pools. On days 3 and 7, half of the culture medium was replaced with fresh IL-2-containing medium. Once the cells had been in culture for around nine days, the EasySep CD4+ T cell isolation kit was used to isolate CD4+ T cells by negative selection. Ficoll-Paque Plus gradient centrifugation was used to isolate PBMCs from whole blood, and the isolated PBMCs were then either used fresh or cryopreserved at -140C. Culture conditions were generally each tested in triplicate wells.

Notes on this clonotype: What antigen it recognizes has not been identified. Base qualities are not provided; no much larger clone lies one nucleotide away.

Library preparation used PCR. TCR sequencing of DNA from cultured CD4+ T cells used the Oncomine TCR Beta short-read assay at the Johns Hopkins FTIC core. The QIAamp micro DNA kit was used to extract genomic DNA from the cultured CD4+ T cells. Oncomine TCR Beta libraries from cultured CD4+ T cells were pooled using unique dual indexes and sequenced on an Illumina iSeq 100. The paper's data handling went like this. Non-productive sequences were filtered out, and CDR3s that did not start with C, did not end with F or W, or were shorter than 7 amino acids were discarded. Antigen-specific clonotypes were identified with the MANAFEST web application by comparing peptide-stimulated wells with reference and other culture wells. Positive clones required FDR below 0.05, an odds ratio above 5, and productive frequency above 0.1% in at least two of three replicate wells. Clonotypes that were significantly expanded in both SARS-CoV-2 spike wells and at least one common cold coronavirus spike condition were defined as cross-reactive. Using R version 3.6.1, CDR3 homology was evaluated through Levenshtein distances (stringdist) along with unrooted phylogenetic trees (ape). TCRdb trimmed public reads at Q25 via fastp, called clones via MiXCR and kept in-frame beta chains. Each entry merges the rows of one CDR3 protein and shows their most common DNA and genes. TCRdb's processing, not the authors' own work, is the source of the V and J calls. The sample table records about 20,000 distinct CDR3 sequences; over 60% of these occur just once. The ten biggest clones cover 15% to 20% of the sample.

V loses 2 bases of germline sequence and J loses 4 bases, and the interval between the two ends is 11 bases. Taken from cysteine to phenylalanine, the CDR3 has 14 residues. Only the CDR3 DNA stays, 42 bases, in frame from base 1. The germline V gene supplies CDR1 MNHNS and CDR2 SASEGT. This clonotype was sampled from a human donor who received a COVID-19 vaccine. The chain couples TRBV6-1 to TRBJ1-1, with an unclear D gene assignment. This specimen consisted of CD4+ T cells from blood, cultured in vitro, obtained after SARS-CoV-2 vaccination. In nucleotides, the sequence is TGTGCCAGCAGTGAACCACCCGTGGGCACTGAAGCTTTCTTT. This encodes CASSEPPVGTEAFF.